The 13 T cell receptor beta chains presented below share a single source sample, sequenced in a study of beta chain features in type 1 diabetes (dated by TCRdb to the late 2010s). Library prep was done by the immunoSEQ multiplex PCR assay. The High Capacity cDNA Reverse Transcription Kit was used to reverse transcribe all of the isolated RNA, meaning that expressed TCRB transcripts were what got sequenced. This immuneACCESS table, as held by TCRdb, lists in-frame sequences with V and J called but not all clones. Of the missing ones, under half trace to an unresolved V gene in checked studies; the others have no known cause. This sample gives hundreds of thousands of clones in total; about 29% of them show up just once. Of the sample, about 0.065% is held by the ten largest clones. The sequencing sample was made of naive CD4+ T cells from blood. The sample's cell subset or site label, in plain terms: true naive CD4+ T cells. The receptors derive from a man aged 18 to 30 in good health.

As concerns this clone: This sample includes further DNA sequences coding for the same CDR3. The J gene is TRBJ2-5, the V gene TRBV5-4; no clear D. Trimming left V 0 bases short and J 1 base short, with 7 bases between. Germline V gene lookup returns CDR1 SGHNT and CDR2 YYREEE (reference sequence). This CDR3 is 14 amino acids long. The CDR3 sequence is CASSLAYSQETQYF. The CDR3 DNA follows: TGTGCCAGCAGCTTGGCGTACAGCCAAGAGACCCAGTACTTC.

The table lists this clone with a few counts. The gene calls are TRBV23-1 and TRBJ2-5; 9 nucleotides line up with TRBD2. TRBV23-1 has ORF status, its function being uncertain. Trimming took 7 bases from V and 11 from J; bases not matched to a gene: 11. The CDR3 spans 13 residues. The DNA of the CDR3 is TGCGCCAGCATAGGGGGACTAGCCGGTGCTCAGTACTTC. Translation: CASIGGLAGAQYF.

Only a few counts were recorded for this clone. For the CDR3, the DNA is TGTGCCAGCAGCTTAGCATCCTCCGGGGACACCGGGGAGCTGTTTTTT. Translated, it gives CASSLASSGDTGELFF. J is TRBJ2-2 and V is TRBV7-9; weak D call: TRBD2 (5 bases). The CDR3 consists of 16 residues. Trimming removed 0 bases from V and 3 bases from J, with 11 bases in between. Germline CDR1 and CDR2: SEHNR and FQNEAQ (reference sequence).

The table lists this clone with a few counts. The V call is TRBV29-1, the J call TRBJ1-4; D remains ambiguous. The V and J ends lost 7 bases and 7 bases respectively, with 13 bases between them. Germline CDR1 reads SQVTM; CDR2 reads ANQGSEA. This CDR3 has 12 residues. CDR3 protein: CSGGWQVEKLFF. DNA of the CDR3: TGCAGCGGGGGATGGCAGGTTGAAAAACTGTTTTTT.

This clone was detected only a few times. J is TRBJ1-1 and V is TRBV30, with 8 bases fitting TRBD1. J was trimmed by 6 bases and V by 1 base; bases with no gene match: 4. The length of the CDR3 is 13 residues. Germline V gene sequence: CDR1 GTSNPN, CDR2 SVGIG (reference sequence). Here the CDR3 reads CAWSGTGRSEAFF. The CDR3 DNA follows: TGTGCCTGGAGTGGGACAGGGAGATCTGAAGCTTTCTTT.

This clone was detected a few times. Germline is not matched at one junction end, which may reflect a read error. V usage is TRBV7-2 and J usage is TRBJ2-2; TRBD2 matches at 8 bases. This CDR3 spans 15 amino acids. CDR1 is SGHTA and CDR2 is FQGNSA in the germline V gene. The CDR3 here is CASRLTSGSPGELFF. CDR3 DNA sequence: TGTGCCAGCCGCTTAACGAGCGGGAGCCCCGGGGAGCTGTTTTTT.

The CDR3 coding sequence is TGTGCCAGCAGCAACGAAGGGACCAAGATTCACTACGAGCAGTACTTC. Translated, it gives CASSNEGTKIHYEQYF. This chain links TRBV9 with TRBJ2-7; D is possibly TRBD1 or TRBD2 (5 bases each). Germline lookup yields CDR1 SGDLS and CDR2 YYNGEE. Trimming took off 4 bases at V and 3 bases at J, with 20 bases between the two ends. The CDR3 runs to 16 residues.

J is TRBJ2-5 and V is TRBV7-3; TRBD1 matches 8 bases. J gave up 4 bases and V 5 bases, and 12 bases lay outside the gene matches. CDR1 and CDR2 (germline): SGHTA, FQGTGA. The CDR3 has 16 residues. The CDR3 region has the DNA TGTGCCAGCAGCCCAGGGTCAGGGGGCGCGGGAGAGACCCAGTACTTC. It encodes CASSPGSGGAGETQYF.

This rearrangement joins TRBV11-2 to TRBJ2-3, with D unclear. The germline gives CDR1 SGHAT, CDR2 FQNNGV. This CDR3 spans 14 amino acids. V lost 4 bases and J lost 7, with 15 bases in between. The CDR3 loop is CASSWGTERNTQYF. The CDR3 DNA reads TGTGCCAGCAGCTGGGGAACAGAGAGGAATACGCAGTATTTT.

V gene TRBV5-1 combines with J gene TRBJ1-1, with D hard to call. Germline V gene sequence: CDR1 SGHRS, CDR2 YFSETQ. The CDR3 has 13 residues. V was shortened by 0 bases and J by 1 base, with 4 bases between the two germline ends. Written as DNA, the CDR3 is TGCGCCAGCAGCTTGGGGGCGAACACTGAAGCTTTCTTT. Encoded protein: CASSLGANTEAFF.

The chain recombines TRBV18 with TRBJ2-3, with 7 bases that match TRBD2. Germline CDR1 is KGHSH and CDR2 is LQKENI. The J segment lost 1 base and the V segment lost 3 bases, leaving 10 bases of the junction unmatched. This CDR3 has 17 amino acids. CDR3 nucleotide sequence: TGTGCCAGCTCACCTTACCAGGCGGGAGCGGGCACAGATACGCAGTATTTT. This codes for CASSPYQAGAGTDTQYF.

The rearrangement links TRBV29-1 to TRBJ1-2; no clear D. The CDR3 contains 12 residues. In germline, CDR1 is SQVTM, CDR2 ANQGSEA. The V and J ends lost 4 bases and 2 bases respectively, with 8 bases between them. As DNA, the CDR3 is TGCAGCGTTGGGTACAACAACTATGGCTACACCTTC. As protein: CSVGYNNYGYTF.

This sequence joins TRBV25-1 and TRBJ2-3; tentative D call: TRBD2 (6 bases). This CDR3 is built from 15 residues. Trimming removed 4 bases from V and 4 bases from J, with 15 bases in between. CDR1 is MGHDK and CDR2 is SYGVNS in the germline V gene. This CDR3 reads CASSVGGGWPDTQYF. DNA for the CDR3: TGTGCCAGCAGTGTTGGAGGAGGGTGGCCAGATACGCAGTATTTT.